Below, 11 T cell receptor beta chains from the same sample are listed, as sequenced in a study of blood T cell repertoires in COVID-19. Here immunoSEQ multiplex PCR was the method, and the copy in TCRdb shows in-frame clones only, minus some. The sample has some 140,000 clones; roughly 90% are singletons. The sample was peripheral blood. The receptor source for this set is a man in his 70s with active COVID-19.

V and J are TRBV10-3 and TRBJ2-7; D may be TRBD2 (6 bases). V was trimmed by 8 bases and J by 6 bases, leaving 20 bases between them. Per the germline V gene, CDR1 is ENHRY and CDR2 is SYGVKD. The CDR3 has 14 amino acids. The DNA of the CDR3 is TGTGCCATCCGCGAGATCGGGCAGGAGGGCGAGCAGTACTTC. Translated, it gives CAIREIGQEGEQYF.

This clone is a singleton in its sample. The rearrangement links TRBV28 to TRBJ1-2; tentative D call: TRBD1 (6 bases). With 4 bases removed from V and 8 bases from J, the gap between germline ends came to 17 bases. Germline V gene sequence: CDR1 MDHEN, CDR2 SYDVKM. The CDR3 is 14 residues long. The CDR3 DNA reads TGTGCCAGCAGTTCCCCCTCACAGGGCGGGGGCTACACCTTC. Amino acids: CASSSPSQGGGYTF.

The V gene is TRBV6-2 or TRBV6-3, the J gene TRBJ2-2; D remains ambiguous. The ends were cut back, 6 bases at V and 7 bases at J, with 9 bases in the middle. The CDR3 is made up of 12 amino acids. Germline CDR1 and CDR2: MNHEY and SVGEGT. The CDR3 sequence: CASSRSVGELFF. Here the CDR3 DNA reads TGTGCCAGCAGCAGATCGGTCGGGGAGCTGTTTTTT.

The chain has TRBV6-5 and TRBJ1-1, with 7 bases that match TRBD1. J gave up 0 bases and V 5 bases, and 3 bases lay outside the gene matches. Looked up from germline, CDR1 is MNHEY and CDR2 is SVGAGI. The CDR3 totals 14 residues. The CDR3: CASSRQGMNTEAFF. The CDR3 bases are TGTGCCAGCAGTAGACAGGGAATGAACACTGAAGCTTTCTTT.

The chain employs TRBV28 and TRBJ2-1; 10 nucleotides align to TRBD2. Germline V lookup: CDR1 MDHEN, CDR2 SYDVKM. This CDR3 is built from 15 residues. The V segment lost 6 bases and the J segment 7 bases; nucleotides outside the gene matches: 9. The CDR3 loop reads CASREGGTSANEQFF. The CDR3 coding sequence is TGTGCCAGCAGGGAAGGAGGGACTAGCGCGAATGAGCAGTTCTTC.

The chain recombines TRBV27 with TRBJ2-7; tentatively, D is TRBD1 (5 bases). V was shortened by 5 bases and J by 2 bases, with 10 bases between the two germline ends. Germline V gene data show CDR1 as MNHEY and CDR2 as SMNVEV (reference sequence). The CDR3 extends over 13 amino acids. The CDR3 DNA reads TGTGCCAGCAGTGTTGACAGTACCTACGAGCAGTACTTC. Its translation: CASSVDSTYEQYF.

This chain joins TRBV5-4 and TRBJ1-1; weak D call: TRBD1 (6 bases). V lost 5 bases and J 6 bases, leaving 14 bases between the germline ends. The CDR3 runs to 13 residues. Germline values: CDR1 SGHNT, CDR2 YYREEE (reference sequence). CDR3 bases: TGTGCCAGCAGTCGCGACAGGAAACCTGAAGCTTTCTTT. The encoded protein is CASSRDRKPEAFF.

This clone was counted a few times. The CDR3, as DNA: TGTGCCAGCAGTTCTACCGGACAGGGGGCGCAGTATTTT. This gives the protein CASSSTGQGAQYF. The chain employs TRBV6-2 or TRBV6-3 and TRBJ2-3, with 10 bases lining up with TRBD1. Germline loops: CDR1 MNHEY, CDR2 SVGEGT. The CDR3 has 13 residues. V gave up 4 bases and J gave up 10 bases; unmatched junction bases: 5.

This chain joins TRBV7-2 and TRBJ2-7; the match to TRBD1 covers 8 bases. The ends lost 5 bases at V and 5 bases at J; junction bases unmatched: 11. There are 15 residues in the CDR3. Germline V gene data show CDR1 as SGHTA and CDR2 as FQGNSA. CDR3 DNA: TGTGCCAGCAGCACCAGGACAGGGTCATCCCACGAGCAGTACTTC. Protein product: CASSTRTGSSHEQYF.

The chain employs TRBV28 and TRBJ1-6; D gene ambiguous. Germline V CDR1 and CDR2: MDHEN, SYDVKM. Trimming took 5 bases from V and 0 from J, leaving 8 bases between them. The CDR3 sequence is 15 residues long. The CDR3 DNA reads as TGTGCCAGCAGTCCCCGAGGCTCCTATAATTCACCCCTCCACTTT. It yields the protein CASSPRGSYNSPLHF.

The genes are TRBV10-2 and TRBJ1-1; 7 positions match TRBD1. Looked up from germline, CDR1 is WSHSY and CDR2 is SAAADI. V was clipped by 6 bases and J by 4 bases; unmatched bases: 5. This CDR3 spans 13 amino acids. As DNA, the CDR3 is TGCGCCAGCAGGGGACAGCCCAGCACTGAAGCTTTCTTT. Its protein product is CASRGQPSTEAFF.